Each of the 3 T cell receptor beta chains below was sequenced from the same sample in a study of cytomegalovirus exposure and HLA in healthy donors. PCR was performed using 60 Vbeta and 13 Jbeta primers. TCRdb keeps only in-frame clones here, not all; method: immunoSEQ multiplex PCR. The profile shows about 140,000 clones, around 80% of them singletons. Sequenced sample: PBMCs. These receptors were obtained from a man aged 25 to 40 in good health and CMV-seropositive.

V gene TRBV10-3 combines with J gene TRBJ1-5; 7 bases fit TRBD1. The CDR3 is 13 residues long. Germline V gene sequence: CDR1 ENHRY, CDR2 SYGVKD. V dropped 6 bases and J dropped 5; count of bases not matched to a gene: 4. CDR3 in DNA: TGTGCCATCAGCGGACAGGCCGATCAGCCCCAGCATTTT. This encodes CAISGQADQPQHF.

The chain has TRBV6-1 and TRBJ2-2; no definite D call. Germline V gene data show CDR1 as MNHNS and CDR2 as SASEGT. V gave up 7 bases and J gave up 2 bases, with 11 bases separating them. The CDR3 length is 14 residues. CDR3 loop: CASTRVVNTGELFF. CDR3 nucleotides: TGTGCCAGCACCCGGGTCGTCAACACCGGGGAGCTGTTTTTT.

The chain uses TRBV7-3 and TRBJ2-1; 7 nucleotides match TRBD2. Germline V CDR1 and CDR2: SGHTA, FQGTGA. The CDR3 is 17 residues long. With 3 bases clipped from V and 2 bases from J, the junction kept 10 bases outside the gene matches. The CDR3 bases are TGTGCCAGCAGCTTGTTGGAGCGGGATAACGCCTACAATGAGCAGTTCTTC. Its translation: CASSLLERDNAYNEQFF. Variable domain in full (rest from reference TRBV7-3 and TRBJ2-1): GAGVSQTPSNKVTEKGKYVELRCDPISGHTALYWYRQSLGQGPEFLIYFQGTGAADDSGLPNDRFFAVRPEGSVSTLKIQRTERGDSAVYLCASSLLERDNAYNEQFFGPGTRLTVL.